The 5 T cell receptor beta chains given below trace back to one sample, sequenced in a study of CXCR3-negative and CXCR3-positive naive CD8 T cells. Libraries were UMI-labeled 5' RACE TRB cDNA. Using the 5' RACE reads, TCRdb records one entry per CDR3 protein without DNA. The data show some 130,000 distinct CDR3 sequences, and the top ten clones hold about 0.3%. The sequenced sample was naive CXCR3- CD8+ T cells from blood. Noted subset: CD45RO-CCR7+CD27+CD95- naive CD8+ T cells lacking CXCR3 (TNR3-). These receptors originate from a human donor in good health. Some clones in this sample may be carry-over from other donors' samples.

The CDR3 is CSVTGTGGGDTQYF. The gene calls are TRBV29-1 and TRBJ2-3; TCRdb indicates TRBD1, and absent DNA this call remains unverified. This CDR3 is built from 14 residues. Germline CDR1 SQVTM, CDR2 ANQGSEA.

The V and J genes are TRBV15 and TRBJ1-2. This CDR3 region has 17 residues. Looked up from germline, CDR1 is LNHNV and CDR2 is YYDKDF (reference sequence). CDR3 sequence reads: CATSRERTLVGRQGYTF.

The gene calls are TRBV7-6 and TRBJ2-5; there is no DNA to check the TCRdb D call of TRBD1. The germline CDR1 and CDR2 sequences are SGHVS and FNYEAQ. The CDR3 consists of 15 residues. CDR3: CASSSERGPEETQYF.

This chain uses TRBV7-9 with TRBJ2-3. CDR1 and CDR2 (germline): SEHNR, FQNEAQ (reference sequence). This CDR3 is 14 amino acids long. The CDR3 loop reads CASSDGLLTDTQYF.

The chain links TRBV11-2 to TRBJ2-1; absent DNA, TCRdb's TRBD1 call cannot be checked. This CDR3 is 15 amino acids long. Germline V gene sequence: CDR1 SGHAT, CDR2 FQNNGV. The CDR3 sequence is CASSPTAISIDEQFF.